The clone carrying this TCR beta chain was detected many times. Its antigen is undetermined. From the reads, TCRdb called clonotypes with MiXCR, one entry per CDR3 protein. The sample contains a few hundred thousand distinct CDR3 sequences, roughly 16% of which appear only once. This sample was included in a study of T cell repertoires in cytomegalovirus infection. Study-level background: Both CMV infection and a matching HLA type were indicated by public TCR beta signatures. General observations from the study: Individuals carrying CMV plus the relevant HLA were identified by cumulative frequency of public TCR beta families. There were HLA-C-restricted CMV-specific TCR beta clonotypes dominating the ex vivo response.

Germline CDR1 reads SGHAT; CDR2 reads FQNNGV. V lost 5 bases and J 0 bases, leaving 12 bases between the germline ends. The CDR3 consists of 15 residues. The source is a human donor in good health (CMV status not recorded). Some clones in this sample may be carry-over from other donors' samples. Sequencing used PBMCs. V is TRBV11-2 and J is TRBJ2-3; D not resolved. CDR3 loop: CASSVTPTSTDTQYF. The CDR3, as DNA: TGTGCCAGCAGCGTTACACCGACTAGCACAGATACGCAGTATTTT.